These T cell receptor beta chains were read from a single sample in a study of graft-versus-host responses after intestinal transplantation. No antigens are known for them. Clones were sequenced by immunoSEQ multiplex PCR, and TCRdb holds only the in-frame ones, with some missing. The sample carries approximately 86,000 clones, roughly 89% recorded once. The sample consisted of unstimulated CD4+ T cells sorted from spleen or lymph node cells, taken before intestinal transplant. All receptors derive from a human donor who received an intestinal transplant. Each CDR3 is given with its conserved first and last residue. A D gene is named only where the DNA matches it firmly.

d_gene: NA; j_gene: TRBJ2-7; v_gene: TRBV5-6; CDR3aa: CASSLVYGGPGEQYF
d_gene: TRBD1; j_gene: TRBJ1-2; v_gene: TRBV27; CDR3aa: CASSLLAQGDYGYTF
d_gene: NA; j_gene: TRBJ1-2; v_gene: TRBV4-1; CDR3aa: CASRHNAATGTNYGYTF
d_gene: TRBD1; j_gene: TRBJ2-7; v_gene: TRBV7-2; CDR3aa: CASSFGGFRQGPLQYF
d_gene: TRBD1; j_gene: TRBJ1-2; v_gene: TRBV11-2; CDR3aa: CASSSTGVWFDGYTF
d_gene: TRBD1; j_gene: TRBJ2-3; v_gene: TRBV10-3; CDR3aa: CAISPGQGFTDTQYF
d_gene: TRBD1; j_gene: TRBJ2-7; v_gene: TRBV5-1; CDR3aa: CASSFETGDREQYF
d_gene: TRBD1; j_gene: TRBJ2-2; v_gene: TRBV7-2; CDR3aa: CASSPGPGQANTGELFF
d_gene: TRBD1; j_gene: TRBJ2-3; v_gene: TRBV5-1; CDR3aa: CASSWGQSTSTDTQYF
d_gene: TRBD1; j_gene: TRBJ1-4; v_gene: TRBV5-6; CDR3aa: CASSLRGTGDEKLFF
d_gene: NA; j_gene: TRBJ2-5; v_gene: TRBV5-6; CDR3aa: CASSVSGTLSQETQYF
d_gene: TRBD1; j_gene: TRBJ2-7; v_gene: TRBV7-9; CDR3aa: CASAGTGGHEQYF
d_gene: NA; j_gene: TRBJ1-1; v_gene: TRBV5-1; CDR3aa: CASSLGRANTEAFF
d_gene: NA; j_gene: TRBJ1-1; v_gene: TRBV5-6; CDR3aa: CASSLRGAKTEAFF
d_gene: NA; j_gene: TRBJ1-6; v_gene: TRBV15; CDR3aa: CATSRDLYALHF
d_gene: NA; j_gene: TRBJ2-1; v_gene: TRBV4-3; CDR3aa: CASSPGGPSYNEQFF
d_gene: NA; j_gene: TRBJ1-1; v_gene: TRBV6-1; CDR3aa: CASPDRYGVLAFF
d_gene: TRBD1; j_gene: TRBJ1-6; v_gene: TRBV10-1; CDR3aa: CARGGGSSYNSPLHF
d_gene: NA; j_gene: TRBJ1-5; v_gene: TRBV19; CDR3aa: CASSDDRNQPQHF
d_gene: NA; j_gene: TRBJ2-7; v_gene: TRBV19; CDR3aa: CASSIVRRGRPLYEQYF
d_gene: TRBD1; j_gene: TRBJ2-7; v_gene: TRBV7-9; CDR3aa: CASSSGTGYEQYF
d_gene: NA; j_gene: TRBJ2-1; v_gene: TRBV18; CDR3aa: CASSRLEAGMDEQFF
d_gene: TRBD1; j_gene: TRBJ1-3; v_gene: TRBV6-5; CDR3aa: CASSFDRGNTIYF
d_gene: TRBD1; j_gene: TRBJ1-2; v_gene: TRBV7-8; CDR3aa: CASSLAPGGGGYTF
d_gene: NA; j_gene: TRBJ1-2; v_gene: TRBV9; CDR3aa: CASSGLDGTYGYTF
d_gene: TRBD1; j_gene: TRBJ1-2; v_gene: TRBV9; CDR3aa: CASSVSDRGYGYTF
d_gene: NA; j_gene: TRBJ2-7; v_gene: TRBV15; CDR3aa: CATSREPQGLNSYEQYF
d_gene: TRBD2; j_gene: TRBJ2-2; v_gene: TRBV5-4; CDR3aa: CASSSRGGGPTGELFF
d_gene: NA; j_gene: TRBJ1-1; v_gene: TRBV19; CDR3aa: CASRWQGPNTEAFF
d_gene: NA; j_gene: TRBJ2-7; v_gene: TRBV7-2; CDR3aa: CASSLGGASYEQYF
d_gene: NA; j_gene: TRBJ2-2; v_gene: TRBV6-5; CDR3aa: CASSRRGGNTGELFF
d_gene: TRBD1; j_gene: TRBJ2-3; v_gene: TRBV5-1; CDR3aa: CASSWDRDRITDTQYF
d_gene: NA; j_gene: TRBJ1-1; v_gene: TRBV2; CDR3aa: CASSPTRNPMNTEAFF
d_gene: TRBD1; j_gene: TRBJ2-2; v_gene: TRBV7-2; CDR3aa: CASSSGQVSNTGELFF
d_gene: TRBD1; j_gene: TRBJ1-6; v_gene: TRBV2; CDR3aa: CARGQGYSPLHF
d_gene: NA; j_gene: TRBJ2-6; v_gene: TRBV18; CDR3aa: CASSLRVGSGANVLTF
d_gene: TRBD1; j_gene: TRBJ1-1; v_gene: TRBV18; CDR3aa: CASSKDRDTEAFF
d_gene: TRBD2; j_gene: TRBJ2-2; v_gene: TRBV7-2; CDR3aa: CASSFTSGLNTGGLFF
d_gene: NA; j_gene: TRBJ2-2; v_gene: TRBV18; CDR3aa: CASSPMGQANTGELFF
d_gene: TRBD1; j_gene: TRBJ1-3; v_gene: TRBV9; CDR3aa: CASSVDFLAGTGVAGNTIYF
d_gene: NA; j_gene: TRBJ1-1; v_gene: TRBV7-2; CDR3aa: CASSLLRSTNTEAFF
d_gene: NA; j_gene: TRBJ1-1; v_gene: TRBV5-6; CDR3aa: CASSSERSGIGTEAFF